Below, 11 T cell receptor beta chains from the same sample are listed, as sequenced in a study of response to subunit inactivated influenza vaccine. In TCRdb, the RT-PCR reads were re-called with MiXCR into one record per CDR3 protein. The sample has around 570,000 distinct CDR3 sequences, around 11% seen once. This sample was shared with a second study, whose subject was T cells expressing NK-cell markers. In that study: Scientists made TCR beta cDNA using 5'RACE template switching with UMIs.

The specimen was PBMCs from blood, collected on the day of vaccination. The receptors were sampled from a man between 50 and 59 years old who received an inactivated influenza vaccine.

This clonotype showed up many times. In DNA, the CDR3 is TGTGCCAGCAGCCCGAATATCGGGACAGGGGGTTTACGGGGTGGCTACACCTTC. It yields the protein CASSPNIGTGGLRGGYTF. V gene TRBV11-3 combines with J gene TRBJ1-2; 11 bases align to TRBD1. The junction had 18 bases not matched to a gene; V was cut back by 5 bases and J by 7 bases. Germline V lookup: CDR1 SGHNT, CDR2 YENEEA. CDR3 length equals 18 residues.

The CDR3 is CASSLSGQGGTEAFF. CDR3 nucleotide sequence: TGTGCCAGCAGCTTATCCGGACAGGGGGGAACTGAAGCTTTCTTT. The rearrangement links TRBV7-9 to TRBJ1-1; 10 bases line up with TRBD1. This CDR3 is built from 15 residues. J lost 5 bases, V lost 2 bases, and 5 bases had no gene match. Germline V gives CDR1 SEHNR, CDR2 FQNEAQ (reference sequence).

This clonotype was detected a few times. The rearrangement joins TRBV6-1 to TRBJ1-5; a weak D match, TRBD1 (5 bases). The CDR3 consists of 14 residues. V lost 10 bases and J lost 2, with 15 bases in between. The germline V gene encodes CDR1 MNHNS and CDR2 SASEGT. The CDR3 protein is CATFGGVGNQPQHF. CDR3 nucleotide sequence: TGTGCCACCTTCGGGGGAGTTGGCAATCAGCCCCAGCATTTT.

This clonotype was counted between two and nine times. The chain carries TRBV5-1 and TRBJ2-1; TRBD1 might be the D (6 bases). The length of the CDR3 is 13 residues. The germline V gene encodes CDR1 SGHRS and CDR2 YFSETQ. V lost 7 bases and J lost 5, with 13 bases in between. The CDR3 here is CASRKGQNNEQFF. The CDR3 DNA reads as TGCGCCAGCCGGAAAGGACAGAACAATGAGCAGTTCTTC.

The chain carries TRBV6-5 and TRBJ1-3; D unclear. V dropped 2 bases and J dropped 2 bases, with 10 bases sitting between them. Germline V gives CDR1 MNHEY, CDR2 SVGAGI. The CDR3 runs to 15 residues. The CDR3 region is CASSYRLSTGNTIYF. The CDR3 DNA follows: TGTGCCAGCAGTTACCGCCTTTCAACTGGAAACACCATATATTTT.

V and J are TRBV28 and TRBJ1-1, with D possibly being TRBD1 (5 bases). The CDR3 covers 13 residues. CDR1 and CDR2 from the germline V gene are MDHEN and SYDVKM. V was shortened by 7 bases and J by 6 bases, with 15 bases between the two germline ends. The CDR3 loop is CASTRGDQSEAFF. In DNA, the CDR3 is TGTGCCAGCACTCGCGGGGACCAGTCTGAAGCTTTCTTT.

This clonotype was counted at least ten times. The CDR3 loop is CASSLPGPIEAFF. The DNA for the CDR3 is TGTGCCAGCAGCTTACCGGGCCCAATTGAAGCTTTCTTT. The rearrangement joins TRBV7-8 to TRBJ1-1; D ambiguous. Trimming shortened V by 2 bases and J by 7 bases, and 11 bases separated the two germline ends. This CDR3 is built from 13 residues. Germline V gene data show CDR1 as SGHVS and CDR2 as FQNEAQ.

This clonotype was counted many times. The chain has TRBV28 and TRBJ2-2; 13 positions agree with TRBD2. The J segment lost 7 bases and the V segment lost 4 bases, leaving 24 bases of the junction unmatched. In germline, CDR1 is MDHEN, CDR2 SYDVKM. The CDR3 consists of 22 residues. The CDR3 here is CASSSVVSSVTSGRAGGGELFF. As DNA, the CDR3 is TGTGCCAGCAGTTCCGTCGTCTCCTCCGTAACTAGCGGGAGGGCCGGTGGCGGGGAGCTGTTTTTT.

V and J are TRBV18 and TRBJ2-3; D is perhaps TRBD2 (6 bases). Trimming removed 1 base at V and 0 bases at J, with 14 bases between. This CDR3 has 17 residues. In germline, CDR1 is KGHSH, CDR2 LQKENI. CDR3 sequence (DNA): TGTGCCAGCTCACCACGGGCTAGCGCGGGGAGCACAGATACGCAGTATTTT. Translating gives CASSPRASAGSTDTQYF.

This clonotype was seen only a few times. This rearrangement joins TRBV12-3 or TRBV12-4 to TRBJ1-5; D is possibly TRBD1 (6 bases). This CDR3 has 16 amino acids. The ends were cut back, 5 bases at V and 0 bases at J, with 14 bases in the middle. The DNA for the CDR3 is TGTGCCAGCAGTCCCCGGACAGTTAATAGCAATCAGCCCCAGCATTTT. This codes for CASSPRTVNSNQPQHF.

The chain recombines TRBV18 with TRBJ2-7, with 10 nucleotides matching TRBD1. Germline CDR1 is KGHSH and CDR2 is LQKENI. The CDR3 covers 17 residues. With 1 base clipped from V and 3 bases from J, the junction kept 9 bases outside the gene matches. CDR3 bases: TGTGCCAGCTCACCACGGGACAGGGGCAATTCAAGCTACGAGCAGTACTTC. This translates into CASSPRDRGNSSYEQYF.